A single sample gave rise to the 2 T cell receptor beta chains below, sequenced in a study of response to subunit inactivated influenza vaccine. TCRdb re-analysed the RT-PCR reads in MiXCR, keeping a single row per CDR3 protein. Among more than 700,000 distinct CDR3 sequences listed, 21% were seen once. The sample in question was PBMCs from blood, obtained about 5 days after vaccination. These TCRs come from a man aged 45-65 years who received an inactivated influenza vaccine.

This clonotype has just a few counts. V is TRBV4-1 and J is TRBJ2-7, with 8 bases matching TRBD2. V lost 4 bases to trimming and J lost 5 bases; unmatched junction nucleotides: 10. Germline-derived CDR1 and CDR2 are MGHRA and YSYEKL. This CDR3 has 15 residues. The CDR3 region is CASSPQAGGINEQYF. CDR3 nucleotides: TGCGCCAGCAGCCCCCAGGCGGGGGGTATCAACGAGCAGTACTTC.

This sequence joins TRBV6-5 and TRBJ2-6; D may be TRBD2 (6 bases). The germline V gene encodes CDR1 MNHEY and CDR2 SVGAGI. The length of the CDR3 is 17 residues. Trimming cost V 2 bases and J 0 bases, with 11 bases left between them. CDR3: CASSYRRAGSGANVLTF. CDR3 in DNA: TGTGCCAGCAGTTACCGGAGGGCTGGCTCTGGGGCCAACGTCCTGACTTTC.